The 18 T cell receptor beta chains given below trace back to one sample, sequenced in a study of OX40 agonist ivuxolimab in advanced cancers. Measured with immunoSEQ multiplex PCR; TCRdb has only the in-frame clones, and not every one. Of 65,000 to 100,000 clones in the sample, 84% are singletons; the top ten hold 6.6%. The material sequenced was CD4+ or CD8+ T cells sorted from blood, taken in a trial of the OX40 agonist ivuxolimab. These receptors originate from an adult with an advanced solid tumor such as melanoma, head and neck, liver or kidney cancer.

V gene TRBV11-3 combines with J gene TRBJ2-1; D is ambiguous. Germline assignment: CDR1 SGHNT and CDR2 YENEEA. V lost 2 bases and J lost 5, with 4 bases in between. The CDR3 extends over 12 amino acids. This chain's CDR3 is CASSLNHNEQFF. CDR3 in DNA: TGTGCCAGCAGCTTAAATCACAATGAGCAGTTCTTC. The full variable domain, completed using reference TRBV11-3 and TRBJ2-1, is EAGVVQSPRYKIIEKKQPVAFWCNPISGHNTLYWYLQNLGQGPELLIRYENEEAVDDSQLPKDRFSAERLKGVDSTLKIQPAELGDSAVYLCASSLNHNEQFFGPGTRLTVL.

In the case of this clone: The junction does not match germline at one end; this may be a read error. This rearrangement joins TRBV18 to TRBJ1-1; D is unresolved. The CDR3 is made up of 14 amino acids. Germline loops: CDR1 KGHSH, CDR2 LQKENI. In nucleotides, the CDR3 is TGTGCCAGCTCCCCACTCTATGGCGACACTGAAGCTTTCTTT. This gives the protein CASSPLYGDTEAFF.

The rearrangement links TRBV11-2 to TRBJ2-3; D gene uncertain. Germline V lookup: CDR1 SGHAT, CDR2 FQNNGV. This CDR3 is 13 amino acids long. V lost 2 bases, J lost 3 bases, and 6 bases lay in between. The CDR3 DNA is TGTGCCAGCAGCTTAAGTCTTACAGATACGCAGTATTTT. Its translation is CASSLSLTDTQYF.

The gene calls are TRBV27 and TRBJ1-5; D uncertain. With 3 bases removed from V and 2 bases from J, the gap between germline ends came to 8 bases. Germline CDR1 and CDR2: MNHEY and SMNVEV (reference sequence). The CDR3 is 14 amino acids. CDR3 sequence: CASSLGQGNQPQHF. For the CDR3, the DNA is TGTGCCAGCAGTTTGGGTCAGGGCAATCAGCCCCAGCATTTT.

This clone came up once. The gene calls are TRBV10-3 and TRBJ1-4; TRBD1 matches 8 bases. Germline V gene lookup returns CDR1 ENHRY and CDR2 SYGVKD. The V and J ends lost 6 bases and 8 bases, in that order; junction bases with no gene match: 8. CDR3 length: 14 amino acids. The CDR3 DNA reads TGTGCCATCAGGGAGACAGGGGTGGGCGAAAAACTGTTTTTT. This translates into CAIRETGVGEKLFF.

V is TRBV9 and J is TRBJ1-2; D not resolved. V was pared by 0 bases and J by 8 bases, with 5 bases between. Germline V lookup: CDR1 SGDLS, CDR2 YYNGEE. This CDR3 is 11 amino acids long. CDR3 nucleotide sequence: TGTGCCAGCAGCGTAGGCGGGGGCTACACCTTC. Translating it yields CASSVGGGYTF. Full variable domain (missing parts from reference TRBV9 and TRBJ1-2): DSGVTQTPKHLITATGQRVTLRCSPRSGDLSVYWYQQSLDQGLQFLIQYYNGEERAKGNILERFSAQQFPDLHSELNLSSLELGDSALYFCASSVGGGYTFGSGTRLTVV.

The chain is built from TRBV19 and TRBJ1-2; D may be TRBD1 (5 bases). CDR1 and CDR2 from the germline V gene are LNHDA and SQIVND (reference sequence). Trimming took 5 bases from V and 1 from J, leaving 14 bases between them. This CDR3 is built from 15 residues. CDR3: CASSPSGGSNYGYTF. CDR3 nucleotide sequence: TGTGCCAGTAGTCCTTCGGGGGGTAGTAACTATGGCTACACCTTC.

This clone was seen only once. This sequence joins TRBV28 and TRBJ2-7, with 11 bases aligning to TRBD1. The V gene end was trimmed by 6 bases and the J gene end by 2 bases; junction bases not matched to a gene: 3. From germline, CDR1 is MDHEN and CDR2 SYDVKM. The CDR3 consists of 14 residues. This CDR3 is CASRGTGGTYEQYF. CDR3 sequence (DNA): TGTGCCAGCAGGGGGACAGGGGGGACCTACGAGCAGTACTTC. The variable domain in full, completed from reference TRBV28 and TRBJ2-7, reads DVKVTQSSRYLVKRTGEKVFLECVQDMDHENMFWYRQDPGLGLRLIYFSYDVKMKEKGDIPEGYSVSREKKERFSLILESASTNQTSMYLCASRGTGGTYEQYFGPGTRLTVT.

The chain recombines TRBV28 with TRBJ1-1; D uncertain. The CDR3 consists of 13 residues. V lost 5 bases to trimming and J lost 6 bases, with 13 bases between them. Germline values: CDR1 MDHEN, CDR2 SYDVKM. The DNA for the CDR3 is TGTGCCAGCAGTAGCGCTTCGGTCCCTGAAGCTTTCTTT. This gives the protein CASSSASVPEAFF.

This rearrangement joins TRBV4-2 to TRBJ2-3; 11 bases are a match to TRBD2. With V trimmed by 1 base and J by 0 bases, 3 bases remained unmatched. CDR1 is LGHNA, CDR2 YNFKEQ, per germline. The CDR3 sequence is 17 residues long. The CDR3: CASSQVSGGASTDTQYF. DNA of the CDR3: TGTGCCAGCAGCCAAGTTAGCGGGGGGGCGAGCACAGATACGCAGTATTTT.

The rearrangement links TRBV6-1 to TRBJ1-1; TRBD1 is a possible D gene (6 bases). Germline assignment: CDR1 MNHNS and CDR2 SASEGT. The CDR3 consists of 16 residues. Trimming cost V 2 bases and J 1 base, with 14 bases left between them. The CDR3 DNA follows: TGTGCCAGCAGTGAATCTGGGGGCGGGTGGAACACTGAAGCTTTCTTT. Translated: CASSESGGGWNTEAFF.

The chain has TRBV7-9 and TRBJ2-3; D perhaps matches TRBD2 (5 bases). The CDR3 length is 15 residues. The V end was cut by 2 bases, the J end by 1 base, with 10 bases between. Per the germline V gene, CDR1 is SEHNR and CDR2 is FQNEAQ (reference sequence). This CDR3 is CASSLRGQGTDTQYF. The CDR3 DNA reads TGTGCCAGCAGCTTACGAGGGCAGGGCACAGATACGCAGTATTTT.

The CDR3, as DNA: TGTGCCAGCAGTGAGTATCTCGGGACTGAAGCTTTCTTT. Protein sequence: CASSEYLGTEAFF. The V gene is TRBV2, the J gene TRBJ1-1; D gene unclear. Germline V gene data show CDR1 as SNHLY and CDR2 as FYNNEI. CDR3 length: 13 residues. The V end was cut by 3 bases, the J end by 5 bases, with 10 bases between. Using reference TRBV2 and TRBJ1-1 for the parts outside the CDR3, the full variable domain is EPEVTQTPSHQVTQMGQEVILRCVPISNHLYFYWYRQILGQKVEFLVSFYNNEISEKSEIFDDQFSVERPDGSNFTLKIRSTKLEDSAMYFCASSEYLGTEAFFGQGTRLTVV.

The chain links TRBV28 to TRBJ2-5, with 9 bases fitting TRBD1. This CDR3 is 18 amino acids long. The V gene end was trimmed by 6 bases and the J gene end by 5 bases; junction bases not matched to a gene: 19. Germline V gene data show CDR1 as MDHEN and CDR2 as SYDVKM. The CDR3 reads CASSSPGAGTGMRETQYF. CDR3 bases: TGTGCCAGCAGCTCGCCCGGAGCTGGGACAGGGATGCGGGAGACCCAGTACTTC.

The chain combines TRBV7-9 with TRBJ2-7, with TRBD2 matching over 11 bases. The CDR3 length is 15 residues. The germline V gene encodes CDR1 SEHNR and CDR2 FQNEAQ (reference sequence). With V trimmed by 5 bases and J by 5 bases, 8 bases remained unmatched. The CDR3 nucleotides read TGTGCCAGCAGCCCTTCTAGCGGGGGGAGGCACGAGCAGTACTTC. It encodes CASSPSSGGRHEQYF. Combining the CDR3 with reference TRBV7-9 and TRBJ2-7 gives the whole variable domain DTGVSQNPRHKITKRGQNVTFRCDPISEHNRLYWYRQTLGQGPEFLTYFQNEAQLEKSRLLSDRFSAERPKGSFSTLEIQRTEQGDSAMYLCASSPSSGGRHEQYFGPGTRLTVT.

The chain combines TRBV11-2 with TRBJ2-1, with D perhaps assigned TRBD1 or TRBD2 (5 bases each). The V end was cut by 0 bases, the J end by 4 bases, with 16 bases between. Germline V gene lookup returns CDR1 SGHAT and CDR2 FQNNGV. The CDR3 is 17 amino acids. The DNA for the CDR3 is TGTGCCAGCAGCTTAGATTCTAGCACGGGACCTTACAATGAGCAGTTCTTC. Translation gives CASSLDSSTGPYNEQFF. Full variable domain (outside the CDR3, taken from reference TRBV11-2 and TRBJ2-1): EAGVAQSPRYKIIEKRQSVAFWCNPISGHATLYWYQQILGQGPKLLIQFQNNGVVDDSQLPKDRFSAERLKGVDSTLKIQPAKLEDSAVYLCASSLDSSTGPYNEQFFGPGTRLTVL.

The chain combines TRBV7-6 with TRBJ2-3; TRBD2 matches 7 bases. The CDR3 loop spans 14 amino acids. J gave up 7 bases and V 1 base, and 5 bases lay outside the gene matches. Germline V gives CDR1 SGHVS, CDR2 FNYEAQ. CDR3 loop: CASSLVLADNTQYF. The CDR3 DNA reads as TGTGCCAGCAGCTTAGTGCTAGCGGATAATACGCAGTATTTT.

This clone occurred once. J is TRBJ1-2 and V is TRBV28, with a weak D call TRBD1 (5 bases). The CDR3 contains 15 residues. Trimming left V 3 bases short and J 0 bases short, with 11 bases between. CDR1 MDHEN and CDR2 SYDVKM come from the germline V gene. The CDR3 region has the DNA TGTGCCAGCAGTTTGGGGGGACCAGCTAACTATGGCTACACCTTC. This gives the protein CASSLGGPANYGYTF.